The next 5 T cell receptor beta chains were all read from a single sample in a study of blood T cell repertoires in COVID-19. Profiling relied on immunoSEQ multiplex PCR, and the TCRdb table lists in-frame clones only, not all of them. The table records around 190,000 clones, roughly 88% of them present only once. The sample taken for sequencing was peripheral blood. These receptor sequences come from a man aged 50 to 60 with COVID-19, enrolled during active disease.

This clone was detected once. The V and J genes are TRBV4-2 and TRBJ1-5, with no clear D. The CDR3 has 12 residues. Germline V lookup: CDR1 LGHNA, CDR2 YNFKEQ. V was shortened by 3 bases and J by 7 bases, with 7 bases between the two germline ends. CDR3 in amino acids: CASSHLGQPQHF. DNA for the CDR3: TGTGCCAGCAGCCACCTCGGGCAGCCCCAGCATTTT.

V gene TRBV2 combines with J gene TRBJ2-1; D may be TRBD2 (7 bases). V gave up 1 base and J gave up 7 bases, with 14 bases separating them. The CDR3 covers 15 residues. CDR1 and CDR2 from the germline V gene are SNHLY and FYNNEI. The CDR3 here is CASSEGGGPLNEQFF. The CDR3 DNA follows: TGTGCCAGCAGTGAAGGGGGGGGGCCACTAAATGAGCAGTTCTTC.

The V and J genes are TRBV19 and TRBJ2-4, with TRBD1 matching 9 bases. V dropped 6 bases and J dropped 0; count of bases not matched to a gene: 3. The length of the CDR3 is 15 residues. The germline CDR1 and CDR2 sequences are LNHDA and SQIVND (reference sequence). CDR3 region: CASRDRGLAKNIQYF. CDR3 in DNA: TGTGCCAGTAGGGACAGGGGCCTAGCCAAAAACATTCAGTACTTC.

The chain carries TRBV7-2 and TRBJ2-5, with D unclear. This CDR3 has 17 amino acids. Looked up from germline, CDR1 is SGHTA and CDR2 is FQGNSA. The V and J ends lost 3 bases and 1 base respectively, with 18 bases between them. The CDR3 here is CASSFFNSLPGQETQYF. The CDR3 DNA follows: TGTGCCAGCAGCTTTTTTAACTCCCTCCCGGGCCAAGAGACCCAGTACTTC.

The chain uses TRBV6-5 and TRBJ2-5; a possible D gene is TRBD1 (6 bases). V gave up 6 bases and J gave up 1 base, with 15 bases separating them. Germline values: CDR1 MNHEY, CDR2 SVGAGI. This CDR3 has 15 residues. CDR3: CASRRTGTLQETQYF. CDR3 bases: TGTGCCAGCAGGAGGACCGGGACACTCCAAGAGACCCAGTACTTC.